These 27 T cell receptor beta chains came from one sample sequenced in a study of cytomegalovirus exposure and HLA in healthy donors. PCR employed 60 Vbeta and 13 Jbeta primers. Profiling relied on immunoSEQ multiplex PCR, and the TCRdb table lists in-frame clones only, not all of them. The sample includes 160,000 or so clones, around four fifths seen only once; the top ten take 1.3%. The sequenced sample was PBMCs. Receptors originate from a young man in good health and CMV-seronegative.

CDR3 in amino acids: CASSFRQGNTEAFF. As DNA, the CDR3 is TGTGCCAGCAGCTTCCGGCAGGGCAACACTGAAGCTTTCTTT. The V gene is TRBV7-9, the J gene TRBJ1-1, with D maybe TRBD1 (5 bases). Germline-derived CDR1 and CDR2 are SEHNR and FQNEAQ (reference sequence). The CDR3 consists of 14 residues. The V end was cut by 3 bases, the J end by 2 bases, with 10 bases between.

The chain uses TRBV7-6 and TRBJ2-1; D is ambiguous. Germline CDR1 and CDR2: SGHVS and FNYEAQ. The CDR3 consists of 12 residues. The V and J ends lost 11 bases and 3 bases respectively, with 11 bases between them. CDR3 DNA: TGTGCCCCGTGGAGCGACTACAATGAGCAGTTCTTC. As protein: CAPWSDYNEQFF.

This clone was recorded only once. The chain joins TRBV4-1 to TRBJ1-5; 8 positions agree with TRBD1. CDR3 length: 18 residues. Germline assignment: CDR1 MGHRA and CDR2 YSYEKL. V shed 0 bases and J 0 bases; nucleotides not matched to a gene: 7. As DNA, the CDR3 is TGCGCCAGCAGCCAAGAGCCAGGGGGCACTTATAGCAATCAGCCCCAGCATTTT. The encoded protein is CASSQEPGGTYSNQPQHF.

The CDR3 DNA follows: TGTGCCAGCAGCATGCTGAAGGCCGGGGACTATGGCTACACCTTC. It encodes CASSMLKAGDYGYTF. The gene calls are TRBV11-2 and TRBJ1-2; D remains unclear. The germline V gene encodes CDR1 SGHAT and CDR2 FQNNGV. V lost 5 bases to trimming and J lost 3 bases, with 16 bases between them. The CDR3 has 15 amino acids.

This clone showed up just a few times. The chain joins TRBV29-1 to TRBJ1-1; D is unresolved. Germline values: CDR1 SQVTM, CDR2 ANQGSEA. This CDR3 region has 12 residues. V was cut by 4 bases and J by 6 bases, with 12 bases left in between. The CDR3 DNA reads as TGCAGCGTTGGGGAGATTTCCCCTGAAGCTTTCTTT. This encodes CSVGEISPEAFF.

This clone was seen more than once but under ten times. The chain has TRBV11-2 and TRBJ2-2; 9 positions agree with TRBD2. CDR3 length equals 18 residues. Trimming at V came to 4 bases and at J to 3 bases, leaving 12 bases not matched to a gene. The germline CDR1 and CDR2 sequences are SGHAT and FQNNGV. CDR3 bases: TGTGCCAGCAGCTCGTACCTAGGGCGGGGGGGTGACACCGGGGAGCTGTTTTTT. This translates into CASSSYLGRGGDTGELFF.

V is TRBV11-2 and J is TRBJ2-7; D not certain. CDR3 size: 14 residues. Germline lookup yields CDR1 SGHAT and CDR2 FQNNGV. Trimming took off 8 bases at V and 3 bases at J, with 17 bases between the two ends. CDR3: CASSQAHFYYEQYF. The DNA for the CDR3 is TGTGCCAGCTCTCAGGCACACTTCTACTACGAGCAGTACTTC.

J is TRBJ1-1 and V is TRBV19; D perhaps matches TRBD1 (6 bases). Germline values: CDR1 LNHDA, CDR2 SQIVND (reference sequence). Trimming removed 4 bases at V and 11 bases at J, with 17 bases between. This CDR3 region has 13 residues. The DNA for the CDR3 is TGTGCCAGTAGTAAGAGGGACACCGATAATGCTTTCTTT. Translation gives CASSKRDTDNAFF.

This clone was detected only a few times. The chain combines TRBV10-1 with TRBJ1-1; 7 positions agree with TRBD1. This CDR3 is built from 18 residues. The V gene's germline CDR1 is WNHNN and CDR2 SYGVQD (reference sequence). V shed 3 bases, J shed 6 bases, and the junction held 19 bases outside the gene matches. CDR3 bases: TGCGCCAGCAGTGACCCCAGGGGGACGGGGAGCTTAGACGCTGAAGCTTTCTTT. Its translation: CASSDPRGTGSLDAEAFF.

V is TRBV27 and J is TRBJ2-7, with 10 bases matching TRBD1. Trimming took 6 bases from V and 4 from J; bases not matched to a gene: 12. The germline gives CDR1 MNHEY, CDR2 SMNVEV (reference sequence). CDR3 length: 16 residues. The CDR3 DNA sequence: TGTGCCAGCAGGAGACAGGGGGCAGACGGTTTGTACGAGCAGTACTTC. Translation gives CASRRQGADGLYEQYF.

J is TRBJ1-1 and V is TRBV15, with D perhaps TRBD1 (6 bases). V dropped 2 bases and J dropped 5 bases, with 9 bases sitting between them. Germline V lookup: CDR1 LNHNV, CDR2 YYDKDF (reference sequence). The CDR3 is 13 amino acids. The CDR3 nucleotides read TGTGCCACCAGCAGAAGGGACACAACTGAAGCTTTCTTT. Translating gives CATSRRDTTEAFF.

The chain links TRBV7-2 to TRBJ2-7, with TRBD1 as a possible D gene (5 bases). The V gene lost 5 bases and the J gene lost 6 bases, with 23 bases spanning the gap. The CDR3 is made up of 16 amino acids. Germline V CDR1 and CDR2: SGHTA, FQGNSA. Written as DNA, the CDR3 is TGTGCCAGCAGCCCCCCTCGACAGCCCCTTATCGGCGAGCAGTACTTC. Translated, it gives CASSPPRQPLIGEQYF.

The CDR3 is CASSRQGSSGNTIYF. The CDR3 DNA sequence: TGTGCCAGTAGCAGACAGGGGAGCTCTGGAAACACCATATATTTT. The chain employs TRBV19 and TRBJ1-3; 8 bases map to TRBD1. Germline CDR1 LNHDA, CDR2 SQIVND (reference sequence). J gave up 0 bases and V 6 bases, and 4 bases lay outside the gene matches. The CDR3 spans 15 residues. The whole variable domain, remainder taken from reference TRBV19 and TRBJ1-3, is DGGITQSPKYLFRKEGQNVTLSCEQNLNHDAMYWYRQDPGQGLRLIYYSQIVNDFQKGDIAEGYSVSREKKESFPLTVTSAQKNPTAFYLCASSRQGSSGNTIYFGEGSWLTVV.

V is TRBV7-9 and J is TRBJ2-1, with D perhaps TRBD1 (6 bases). V was cut by 2 bases and J by 6 bases, with 11 bases left in between. Germline V gene sequence: CDR1 SEHNR, CDR2 FQNEAQ (reference sequence). CDR3 length: 14 residues. CDR3 region: CASSLWDNSNEQFF. The CDR3 DNA reads as TGTGCCAGCAGCTTATGGGACAACTCCAATGAGCAGTTCTTC.

The chain couples TRBV7-2 to TRBJ2-5, with no clear D. The germline gives CDR1 SGHTA, CDR2 FQGNSA. The V and J ends lost 4 bases and 1 base respectively, with 13 bases between them. The CDR3 runs to 15 residues. Written as DNA, the CDR3 is TGTGCCAGCAGCTCCCTCGCACAGATCCAAGAGACCCAGTACTTC. Encoded protein: CASSSLAQIQETQYF.

The chain is built from TRBV13 and TRBJ1-1; possible D gene TRBD1, 6 bases. The CDR3 covers 13 residues. V was shortened by 6 bases and J by 6 bases, with 14 bases between the two germline ends. Germline lookup yields CDR1 PRHDT and CDR2 FYEKMQ (reference sequence). In DNA, the CDR3 is TGTGCCAGCAGTCTAATAACAGGGCCTGAAGCTTTCTTT. It translates to CASSLITGPEAFF.

The chain combines TRBV4-1 with TRBJ2-5; TRBD1 is a possible D gene (5 bases). The better agreement between TRBJ2-7 and the DNA end casts doubt on the J call. CDR3 length equals 15 residues. Looked up from germline, CDR1 is MGHRA and CDR2 is YSYEKL. In DNA form, the CDR3 reads TGCGCCAGCAGCCAAGCGACAGACACCCCCTACGAGCAGTACTTC. It specifies CASSQATDTPYEQYF.

The chain joins TRBV4-3 to TRBJ2-2; TRBD1 agrees at 9 bases. The CDR3 spans 21 residues. The V gene's germline CDR1 is LGHNA and CDR2 YSLEER. J gave up 4 bases and V 0 bases, and 18 bases lay outside the gene matches. CDR3 DNA sequence: TGCGCCAGCAGCCAAGAGCCTTGGGGGACAGGGAGGGCGAGGCGCACCGGGGAGCTGTTTTTT. It specifies CASSQEPWGTGRARRTGELFF.

This clone has a single count. This chain links TRBV28 with TRBJ2-5, with D perhaps matching TRBD1 (6 bases). The J call may be in error: the DNA end matches TRBJ2-7 better. In germline, CDR1 is MDHEN, CDR2 SYDVKM. The CDR3 runs 15 residues. This CDR3 reads CASSTTGSSSYEQYF. The DNA of the CDR3 is TGTGCCAGCAGTACAACAGGGTCCAGCTCCTACGAGCAGTACTTC.

This clone has only a few counts. The rearrangement uses TRBV7-9 and TRBJ1-5; tentatively, D is TRBD1 (6 bases). V dropped 5 bases and J dropped 0 bases, with 11 bases sitting between them. CDR1 is SEHNR, CDR2 FQNEAQ, per germline (reference sequence). The CDR3 length is 15 residues. CDR3 coding DNA: TGTGCCAGCAGCCCAGGGGAAGTTAGCAATCAGCCCCAGCATTTT. Translation: CASSPGEVSNQPQHF. The entire variable domain, with the rest obtained from reference TRBV7-9 and TRBJ1-5, is as follows: DTGVSQNPRHKITKRGQNVTFRCDPISEHNRLYWYRQTLGQGPEFLTYFQNEAQLEKSRLLSDRFSAERPKGSFSTLEIQRTEQGDSAMYLCASSPGEVSNQPQHFGDGTRLSIL.

This chain links TRBV15 with TRBJ2-5; D is perhaps TRBD2 (5 bases). The CDR3 totals 16 residues. Per germline, CDR1 LNHNV and CDR2 YYDKDF (reference sequence). Deletions cut 3 bases from V and 5 bases from J, with 19 bases between. The CDR3 loop is CATSRGSDWIGETQYF. The CDR3 bases are TGTGCCACCAGCAGGGGATCGGACTGGATCGGGGAGACCCAGTACTTC.

The chain's CDR3 is CASSLRRGGSQPQHF. Written as DNA, the CDR3 is TGTGCCAGCAGCCTGAGGAGGGGAGGGAGTCAGCCCCAGCATTTT. The V call is TRBV19, the J call TRBJ1-5, with TRBD1 as a possible D gene (5 bases). CDR3 length: 15 residues. Germline V gene sequence: CDR1 LNHDA, CDR2 SQIVND (reference sequence). V was trimmed by 9 bases and J by 6 bases, leaving 21 bases between them.

The chain has TRBV5-4 and TRBJ2-7; TRBD2 matches 13 bases. The J segment lost 6 bases and the V segment lost 4 bases, leaving 4 bases of the junction unmatched. This CDR3 is built from 14 residues. Germline CDR1 and CDR2: SGHNT and YYREEE (reference sequence). The CDR3 DNA is TGTGCCAGCAGCCCCGGACTAGCGGGAGTCGAGCAGTACTTC. The encoded protein is CASSPGLAGVEQYF. The entire variable domain, with the rest obtained from reference TRBV5-4 and TRBJ2-7, is as follows: ETGVTQSPTHLIKTRGQQVTLRCSSQSGHNTVSWYQQALGQGPQFIFQYYREEENGRGNFPPRFSGLQFPNYSSELNVNALELDDSALYLCASSPGLAGVEQYFGPGTRLTVT.

This chain joins TRBV6-4 and TRBJ2-1; TRBD1 is a possible D gene (8 bases). Germline values: CDR1 MRHNA, CDR2 SNTAGT. The CDR3 sequence is 13 residues long. Trimming removed 6 bases at V and 9 bases at J, with 15 bases between. CDR3 residues: CASRQGGQGEQFF. Written as DNA, the CDR3 is TGTGCCAGCAGACAGGGGGGGCAAGGTGAGCAGTTCTTC.

The CDR3 DNA sequence: TGCGCCAGCAGCAAGACAGGGGGCCAGAACACTGAAGCTTTCTTT. This translates into CASSKTGGQNTEAFF. The chain combines TRBV10-2 with TRBJ1-1; 10 positions match TRBD1. The V gene end was trimmed by 6 bases and the J gene end by 1 base; junction bases not matched to a gene: 5. This CDR3 has 15 residues. Germline V gives CDR1 WSHSY, CDR2 SAAADI.

The rearrangement uses TRBV4-1 and TRBJ2-6, with TRBD1 matching 7 bases. Germline V lookup: CDR1 MGHRA, CDR2 YSYEKL. V trimming: 0 bases; J trimming: 3 bases; junction bases outside the gene matches: 11. This CDR3 is built from 19 residues. CDR3 coding DNA: TGCGCCAGCAGCCAAGAGTTCCCAGGGACAGTGTATGGGGCCAACGTCCTGACTTTC. It translates to CASSQEFPGTVYGANVLTF.

This chain joins TRBV11-2 and TRBJ2-7, with a weak D call TRBD2 (6 bases). Germline V gene data show CDR1 as SGHAT and CDR2 as FQNNGV. The CDR3 extends over 19 amino acids. Between the trimmed V and J ends, which lost 2 bases and 0 bases, there was a span of 23 bases. In DNA, the CDR3 is TGTGCCAGCAGCTTATTTGTCGGGCCAGAGGAGGGGAGCTCCTACGAGCAGTACTTC. Translation: CASSLFVGPEEGSSYEQYF.